The clone carrying this T cell receptor beta chain was observed at least ten times. Its matching antigen is unknown. The sample belongs to a study of T cell repertoires in cytomegalovirus infection. The wider study: CMV infection and matching HLA type were both indicated by public TCR beta signatures.

TCRdb processed the reads anew with MiXCR; each CDR3 protein has one entry. The data show just under 300,000 distinct CDR3 sequences, around 10% seen once. General study results and limits: Summed frequency of shared TCR beta families picked out CMV carriers who also had the relevant HLA.

This clonotype was obtained from a human donor in good health (CMV status not recorded). Some clones in this sample may be carry-over from other donors' samples. The source material was PBMCs.

As DNA, the CDR3 is TGTGCCAGCAGTCGAAGCGGGGGGGCTGGGAATGAGCAGTTCTTC. Its translation is CASSRSGGAGNEQFF. The V and J genes are TRBV6-1 and TRBJ2-1, with TRBD2 identical over 10 bases. Germline CDR1 is MNHNS and CDR2 is SASEGT. V was pared by 5 bases and J by 7 bases, with 8 bases of the junction left unmatched. The CDR3 extends over 15 amino acids.